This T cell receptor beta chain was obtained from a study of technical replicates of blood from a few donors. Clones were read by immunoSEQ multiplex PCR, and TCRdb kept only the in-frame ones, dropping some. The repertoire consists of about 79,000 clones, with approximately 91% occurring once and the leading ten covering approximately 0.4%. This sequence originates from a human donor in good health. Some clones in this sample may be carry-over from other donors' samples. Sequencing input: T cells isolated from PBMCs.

CDR3 nucleotide sequence: TGTGCCAGCAGCTTGGGGACGGGAGTGGCCTCCGAGCAGTACTTC. Protein sequence: CASSLGTGVASEQYF. The chain joins TRBV11-2 to TRBJ2-7, with a weak D call TRBD2 (6 bases). V lost 3 bases, J lost 6 bases, and 18 bases lay in between. This CDR3 has 15 residues. Germline V gene data show CDR1 as SGHAT and CDR2 as FQNNGV.